A selection of T cell receptor beta chains follows, all from one sample in a study of blood T cell repertoires in COVID-19. Some clones are missing from TCRdb's copy, which holds only in-frame ones; the method was immunoSEQ multiplex PCR. The sample has over 150,000 clones; nearly 90% are singletons. The specimen was peripheral blood. Source of these receptors: a man aged 18-30 years who had recovered from COVID-19. Each CDR3 is given with its conserved first and last residue. D genes are given only for firm matches. Only some rows state a clone size, as once, few, many or a class for expanded clones.

v_gene,abundance,d_gene,j_gene,CDR3nt,CDR3aa
TRBV21-1,-,-,TRBJ2-6,TGTGCCAGCAGCTCCCGACCGGACAGGGGGAGCTCTGGGGCCAACGTCCTGACTTTC,CASSSRPDRGSSGANVLTF
TRBV3-1/TRBV3-2,-,-,TRBJ1-2,TGTGCCAGCAGCCGCGCCGGGAAGAGGGATGGCTACACCTTC,CASSRAGKRDGYTF
TRBV28,-,-,TRBJ2-7,TGTGCCAGCAGCCCCGGGGTGGGGGGTAACTACGAGCAGTACTTC,CASSPGVGGNYEQYF
TRBV7-8,-,-,TRBJ2-1,TGTGCCAGCAGCTTATTCTGGCAGGGAATCAATGAGCAGTTCTTC,CASSLFWQGINEQFF
TRBV5-8,-,TRBD2,TRBJ2-7,TGTGCCAGCAGGGCTAGCGGGAGCGCTACCTACGAGCAGTACTTC,CASRASGSATYEQYF
TRBV19,-,TRBD2,TRBJ2-5,TGTGCCAGTAGTACCGGGGGGTGGGAGACCCAGTACTTC,CASSTGGWETQYF
TRBV6-6,once,-,TRBJ1-3,TGTGCCAGCAGTAGAGACTCTGGAAACACCATATATTTT,CASSRDSGNTIYF
TRBV10-3,-,TRBD1,TRBJ2-5,TGTGCCACCTCCAAAGACAGGGGGGGAGAGACCCAGTACTTC,CATSKDRGGETQYF
TRBV5-6,-,-,TRBJ1-5,TGTGCCAGCAGCTTGGGGGCGACAGGTCTTTGGCCCCAGCATTTT,CASSLGATGLWPQHF
TRBV7-9,-,-,TRBJ1-1,TGTGCCAGCAGCTCGGAGGGCCTAAACACTGAAGCTTTCTTT,CASSSEGLNTEAFF
TRBV7-2,-,TRBD1,TRBJ1-2,TGTGCCAGCAGCCTGTCACCCGGGACAGGGCTCAATGGCTACACCTTC,CASSLSPGTGLNGYTF
TRBV7-9,-,-,TRBJ1-4,TGTGCCAGCACCTCCCAGGCCGAAAAACTGTTTTTT,CASTSQAEKLFF
TRBV6-2/TRBV6-3,-,-,TRBJ2-5,TGTGCCAGCAGTACCCCCCCGGGGGGCTATGAGACCCAGTACTTC,CASSTPPGGYETQYF
TRBV12-3/TRBV12-4,-,TRBD1,TRBJ1-1,TGTGCCAGCAGTCCGGACAGGGGTGAAGCTTTCTTT,CASSPDRGEAFF
TRBV28,-,-,TRBJ1-2,TGTGCCAGCAGTTTACCCGGGACACATCCCTATGGCTACACCTTC,CASSLPGTHPYGYTF
TRBV28,once,-,TRBJ2-7,TGTGCCAGCAGTCAGGTTACACCGTACGAGCAGTACTTC,CASSQVTPYEQYF
TRBV7-7,-,TRBD2,TRBJ2-5,TGTGCTAGCAGCTTATCTAGCGGGAGCCAAGAGACCCAGTACTTC,CASSLSSGSQETQYF
TRBV30,-,TRBD1,TRBJ2-3,TGTGCCTGGAGTCACAGGGGAAGAACAGATACGCAGTATTTT,CAWSHRGRTDTQYF
TRBV9,once,TRBD2,TRBJ2-1,TGTGCCAGCAGCGTAGAAAGCGGGGGATGGGGTGAGCAGTTCTTC,CASSVESGGWGEQFF
TRBV9,few,TRBD1,TRBJ2-7,TGTGCCAGCACTGCCGGGACAGGGGGCAGCGAGCAGTACTTC,CASTAGTGGSEQYF
TRBV9,once,TRBD2,TRBJ2-3,TGTGCCAGCAGCGTTAGCGGGGCATTCACAGATACGCAGTATTTT,CASSVSGAFTDTQYF
TRBV4-3,-,-,TRBJ2-7,TGCGCCAGCAGCCAAGAACTAGCTTCCGTCGAGCAGTACTTC,CASSQELASVEQYF
TRBV7-8,-,-,TRBJ2-2,TGTGCCAGCAGCTTAGTGGGAGGACCCACCGGGGAGCTGTTTTTT,CASSLVGGPTGELFF
TRBV12-3/TRBV12-4,-,TRBD1,TRBJ1-1,TGTGCCAGCAGTTACAGGGGTAACACTGAAGCTTTCTTT,CASSYRGNTEAFF
TRBV3-1/TRBV3-2,few,-,TRBJ1-3,TGTGCCAGCAGCCCCCCAGGGGTATCAGGAAACACCATATATTTT,CASSPPGVSGNTIYF
TRBV25-1,once,-,TRBJ2-1,TGTGCCAGCAGTGAATATTTGGGGAGCTCCTACAATGAGCAGTTCTTC,CASSEYLGSSYNEQFF
TRBV5-1,few,TRBD1,TRBJ1-1,TGCGCCAGCAGCTTGGACAGGGGGCAAACTGAAGCTTTCTTT,CASSLDRGQTEAFF
TRBV10-3,-,-,TRBJ1-1,TGTGCCATCAGTGAAGACCTCGGGGGGCGAACTGAAGCTTTCTTT,CAISEDLGGRTEAFF
TRBV7-9,-,-,TRBJ1-2,TGTGCCAGCCGCTCCGACACGAACTATGGCTACACCTTC,CASRSDTNYGYTF
TRBV19,-,TRBD2,TRBJ2-1,TGTGCCAGTAGTCTGGGAGGGCCTTTGGATGAGCAGTTCTTC,CASSLGGPLDEQFF
TRBV19,-,TRBD1,TRBJ1-5,TGTGCCAGTAGTACGACAGGGTACCAGCCCCAGCATTTT,CASSTTGYQPQHF
TRBV6-5,-,TRBD1,TRBJ1-5,TGTGCCAGCAGCCCCCGCAGGGGGCATCAGCCCCAGCATTTT,CASSPRRGHQPQHF
TRBV28,-,TRBD1,TRBJ1-4,TGTGCCAGCAGTCGGACAGGCAATAATGAAAAACTGTTTTTT,CASSRTGNNEKLFF
TRBV5-4,-,-,TRBJ2-7,TGTGCCAGCTCCAGGCATCTGGGCTACGAGCAGTACTTC,CASSRHLGYEQYF
TRBV5-5,-,-,TRBJ2-7,TGTGCCAGCAGCCCCCCACAGGGTGCCTACGAGCAGTACTTC,CASSPPQGAYEQYF
TRBV18,once,-,TRBJ1-1,TGTGCCAGCTCACCATCTCAGAATTACCCCACTGAAGCTTTCTTT,CASSPSQNYPTEAFF
TRBV5-1,-,TRBD2,TRBJ2-7,TGCGCCAGCAGCGGGGGACTAGCGGGATCCTACGAGCAGTACTTC,CASSGGLAGSYEQYF